The count of the clone carrying this T cell receptor beta chain is one. The antigen is undetermined. This sample is part of a study of shared clonotypes between healthy human individuals. Notes on the study in general: It was the non-shared clonotypes that had lower generation probabilities than clonotypes shared by all four donors.

Replicate sorted-subset PCRs were loaded with 150 to 250 ng DNA, about 30,000 T cell genomes. The protocol was immunoSEQ multiplex PCR, while the TCRdb copy is restricted to in-frame clones and leaves out a portion. The profile shows some 500,000 clones, about 96% of them singletons. CDR3 size: 15 residues. The germline gives CDR1 LNHNV, CDR2 YYDKDF (reference sequence). The junction had 7 bases not matched to a gene; V was cut back by 3 bases and J by 9 bases. The specimen was naive CD4+ T cells sorted from blood. Subset here: CD45RA+ positively selected. This chain connects TRBV15 to TRBJ1-6, with 8 positions matching TRBD1. The clonotype comes from a woman in her 30s in good health. Here the CDR3 DNA reads TGTGCCACCAGCAGCACAGGGGGTGGTGGTTCACCCCTCCACTTT. It specifies CATSSTGGGGSPLHF.